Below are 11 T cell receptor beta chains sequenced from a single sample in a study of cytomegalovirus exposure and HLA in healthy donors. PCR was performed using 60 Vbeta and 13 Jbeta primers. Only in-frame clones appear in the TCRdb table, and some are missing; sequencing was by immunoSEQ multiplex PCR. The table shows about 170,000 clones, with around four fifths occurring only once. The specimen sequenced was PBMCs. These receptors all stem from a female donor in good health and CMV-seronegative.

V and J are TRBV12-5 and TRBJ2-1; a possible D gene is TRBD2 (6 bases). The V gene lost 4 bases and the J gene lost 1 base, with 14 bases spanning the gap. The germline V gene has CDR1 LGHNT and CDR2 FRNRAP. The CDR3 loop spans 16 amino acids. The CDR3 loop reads CASGSGTAKSYNEQFF. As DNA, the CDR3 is TGTGCTAGTGGTTCGGGGACTGCAAAATCCTACAATGAGCAGTTCTTC.

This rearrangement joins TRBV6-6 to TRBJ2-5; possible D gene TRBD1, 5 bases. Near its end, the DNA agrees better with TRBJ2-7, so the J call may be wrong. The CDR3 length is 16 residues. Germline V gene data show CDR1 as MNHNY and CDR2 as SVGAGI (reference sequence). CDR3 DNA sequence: TGTGCCAGCAGTTACTCTGACATGGGGCACACCTACGAGCAGTACTTC. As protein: CASSYSDMGHTYEQYF.

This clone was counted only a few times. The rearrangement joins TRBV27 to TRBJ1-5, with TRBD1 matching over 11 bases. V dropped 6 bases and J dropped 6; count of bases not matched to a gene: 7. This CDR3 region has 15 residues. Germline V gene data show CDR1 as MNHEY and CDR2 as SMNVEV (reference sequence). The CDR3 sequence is CASSFGQGAIQPQHF. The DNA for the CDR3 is TGTGCCAGCAGCTTTGGACAGGGGGCAATTCAGCCCCAGCATTTT.

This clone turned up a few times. The CDR3 DNA sequence: TGTGCCAGTACCCTAATCACAGGGACGAGCACTGAAGCTTTCTTT. Translating gives CASTLITGTSTEAFF. The gene calls are TRBV19 and TRBJ1-1; a possible D gene is TRBD1 (6 bases). The CDR3 consists of 15 residues. The V end lost 7 bases, the J end lost 4 bases, and 19 bases lay between the germline ends. The germline gives CDR1 LNHDA, CDR2 SQIVND (reference sequence).

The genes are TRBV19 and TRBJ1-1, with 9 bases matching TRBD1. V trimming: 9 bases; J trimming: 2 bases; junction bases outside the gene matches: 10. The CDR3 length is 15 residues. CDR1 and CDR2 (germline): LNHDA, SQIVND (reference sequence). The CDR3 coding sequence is TGTGCCAGCAAGACACAGGGGGCAGTTAACACTGAAGCTTTCTTT. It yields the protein CASKTQGAVNTEAFF.

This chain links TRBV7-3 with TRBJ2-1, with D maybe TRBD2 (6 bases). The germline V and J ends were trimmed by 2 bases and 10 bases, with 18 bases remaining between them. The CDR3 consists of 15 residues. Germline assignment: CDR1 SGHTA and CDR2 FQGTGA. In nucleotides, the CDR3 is TGTGCCAGCAGCTTAGGACCCGGGAGTTCATACGAGCAGTTCTTC. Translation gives CASSLGPGSSYEQFF.

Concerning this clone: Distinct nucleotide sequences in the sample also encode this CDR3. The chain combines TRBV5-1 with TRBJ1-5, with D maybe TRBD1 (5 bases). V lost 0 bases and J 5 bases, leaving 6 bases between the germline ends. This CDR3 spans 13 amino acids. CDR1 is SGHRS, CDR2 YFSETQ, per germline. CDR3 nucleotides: TGCGCCAGCAGCTTGGCGGGGGATCAGCCCCAGCATTTT. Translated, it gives CASSLAGDQPQHF.

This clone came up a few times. The CDR3 spells CASSWDTFNEKLFF. The CDR3 coding sequence is TGTGCCAGCAGCTGGGACACATTCAATGAAAAACTGTTTTTT. The J gene is TRBJ1-4, the V gene TRBV7-2, with a tentative D call TRBD1 (6 bases). Germline V gene data show CDR1 as SGHTA and CDR2 as FQGNSA. Trimming removed 4 bases at V and 5 bases at J, with 11 bases between. This CDR3 region has 14 residues.

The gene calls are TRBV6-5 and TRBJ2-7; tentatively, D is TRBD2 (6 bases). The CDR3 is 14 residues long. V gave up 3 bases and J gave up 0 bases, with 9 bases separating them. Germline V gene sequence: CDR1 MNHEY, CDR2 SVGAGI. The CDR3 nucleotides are TGTGCCAGCAGTTATATGGGGGGCTCCTACGAGCAGTACTTC. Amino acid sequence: CASSYMGGSYEQYF.

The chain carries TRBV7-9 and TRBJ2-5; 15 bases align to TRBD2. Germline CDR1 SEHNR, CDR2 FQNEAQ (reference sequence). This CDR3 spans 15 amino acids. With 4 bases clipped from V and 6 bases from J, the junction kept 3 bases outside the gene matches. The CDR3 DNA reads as TGTGCCAGCAGCTCGGGACTAGCGGGGGGAAAGACCCAGTACTTC. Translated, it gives CASSSGLAGGKTQYF. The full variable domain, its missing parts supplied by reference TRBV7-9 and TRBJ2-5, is DTGVSQNPRHKITKRGQNVTFRCDPISEHNRLYWYRQTLGQGPEFLTYFQNEAQLEKSRLLSDRFSAERPKGSFSTLEIQRTEQGDSAMYLCASSSGLAGGKTQYFGPGTRLLVL.

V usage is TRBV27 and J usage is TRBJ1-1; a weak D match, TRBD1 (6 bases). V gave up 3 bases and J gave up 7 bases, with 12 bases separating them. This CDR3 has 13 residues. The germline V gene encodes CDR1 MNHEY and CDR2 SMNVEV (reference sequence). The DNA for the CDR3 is TGTGCCAGCAGTTTTGGGACATCGGGTGAAGCTTTCTTT. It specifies CASSFGTSGEAFF.